This T cell receptor (beta chain) was obtained from a study of T-cell memory formation after mild COVID-19. Study-wide results and caveats: A second wave expanding day 15 to 37 was CD4+-biased; contracting clones were balanced. Second-wave clones that peaked on day 37 lacked confirmed SARS-CoV-2 specificity. Cross-reactive memory appears to have joined, as suggested by some responding clones showing up in pre-infection memory.

UMIs and sample barcodes were carried by the TCR alpha and TCR beta cDNA libraries that 5'RACE produced using constant-segment primers. TCRdb re-derived calls from the 5' RACE reads in MiXCR, one entry per CDR3 protein. This sample has roughly 200,000 distinct CDR3 sequences, with 9% to 10% found just once. This clonotype was recorded at least ten times. Its antigen is unidentified. The germline V gene has CDR1 SGHRS and CDR2 YFSETQ. The trim removed 4 bases at V and 4 bases at J, leaving 4 bases unmatched. There are 14 residues in the CDR3. The TCR originated in a man aged 18 to 35 who had mild COVID-19 (a few samples of this study predate the infection). Cell type and time point are not known. Sequencing was done on a sample of PBMCs or a T cell subset sorted from them (not recorded which). The chain joins TRBV5-1 to TRBJ2-2; 7 bases match TRBD1. The CDR3 is CASSPGQLTGELFF. CDR3 bases: TGCGCCAGCAGCCCGGGACAGCTCACCGGGGAGCTGTTTTTT.